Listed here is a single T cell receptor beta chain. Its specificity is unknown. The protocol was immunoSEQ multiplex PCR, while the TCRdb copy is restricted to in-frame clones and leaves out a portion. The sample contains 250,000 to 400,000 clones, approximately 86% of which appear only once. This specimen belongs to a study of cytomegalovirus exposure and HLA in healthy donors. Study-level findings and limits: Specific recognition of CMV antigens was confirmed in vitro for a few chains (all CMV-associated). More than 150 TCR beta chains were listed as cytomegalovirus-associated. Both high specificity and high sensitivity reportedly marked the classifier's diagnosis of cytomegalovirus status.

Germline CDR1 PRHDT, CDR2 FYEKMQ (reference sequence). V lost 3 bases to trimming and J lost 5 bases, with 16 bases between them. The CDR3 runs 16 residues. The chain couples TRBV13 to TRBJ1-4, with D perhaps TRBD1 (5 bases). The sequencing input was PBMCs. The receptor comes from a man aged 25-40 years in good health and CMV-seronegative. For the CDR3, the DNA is TGTGCCAGCAGCTTCTCGATTGGCGGGGCGAATGAAAAACTGTTTTTT. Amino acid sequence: CASSFSIGGANEKLFF.